Listed below are T cell receptor beta chains from one sample, sequenced in a study of PD-L1 blockade in urothelial cancer. This table comes from immunoSEQ multiplex PCR, and its TCRdb copy is limited to in-frame clones, with some not included. The top ten hold around 5% of the sample, which has around 80,000 clones, roughly 87% seen once. Material: PBMCs, obtained around atezolizumab (anti-PD-L1) treatment. The receptor source for this set is a woman aged 70-85 years with urothelial cancer. CDR3s include the opening cysteine and the closing phenylalanine or tryptophan. A D gene is named only where the DNA matches it firmly. Size is omitted from some rows. Given values are once, few, many or a class for expanded clones.

j_gene,d_gene,len,abundance,v_gene,CDR3nt,CDR3aa
TRBJ1-2,TRBD1,11,-,TRBV25-1,TGTGCCAACAGGGGGGGTGATGGCTACACCTTC,CANRGGDGYTF
TRBJ2-3,TRBD2,15,-,TRBV2,TGTGCCAGCAGAGGACTAGCGGGGAGGGTAGACACGCAGTATTTT,CASRGLAGRVDTQYF
TRBJ1-2,-,15,-,TRBV6-6,TGTGCCAGCAGTTCGAGGGCAGGCGCCTCCTATGGCTACACCTTC,CASSSRAGASYGYTF
TRBJ2-1,TRBD2,18,-,TRBV4-3,TGCGCCAGCAGCCAAGTCTTGTCGGGACTAGGATCCTACAATGAGCAGTTCTTC,CASSQVLSGLGSYNEQFF
TRBJ2-2,-,14,-,TRBV10-3,TGTGCCAGCCGTAGCGGTACGGACACCGGGGAGCTGTTTTTT,CASRSGTDTGELFF
TRBJ2-5,TRBD2,13,-,TRBV10-2,TGCGCCAGCAGTCCGACTAGCGGGGAGACCCAGTACTTC,CASSPTSGETQYF
TRBJ2-7,-,12,-,TRBV30,TGTGCCTGGAGTCCAGGCTCCTACGAGCAGTACTTC,CAWSPGSYEQYF
TRBJ1-2,-,14,once,TRBV5-4,TGTGCCAGCAGTCCCGGGCAGGGGAGCTATGGCTACACCTTC,CASSPGQGSYGYTF
TRBJ2-3,TRBD2,15,few,TRBV5-1,TGCGCCAGCAGCACGACTAGCGGGAGCGGAGATACGCAGTATTTT,CASSTTSGSGDTQYF
TRBJ2-3,-,16,-,TRBV7-9,TGTGCCAGCAGCTTGGGGGACTTTCATTCCACAGATACGCAGTATTTT,CASSLGDFHSTDTQYF
TRBJ2-5,TRBD1,13,-,TRBV6-5,TGTGCCATCGGCGCAGGGGGCAAGGAGACCCAGTACTTC,CAIGAGGKETQYF
TRBJ2-7,TRBD1,13,-,TRBV29-1,TGCAGCGTCAAACGGACAGGGAACTACGAGCAGTACTTC,CSVKRTGNYEQYF
TRBJ2-1,-,15,-,TRBV18,TGTGCCAGCTCCCCCGGGATAGATTCCTACAATGAGCAGTTCTTC,CASSPGIDSYNEQFF